What follows are 3 T cell receptor beta chains derived from one specimen sequenced in a study of T cells in women clearing cervical HPV infection. The assay was immunoSEQ multiplex PCR, and TCRdb's table has in-frame clones only and misses some. The sample has about 46,000 clones. The sample was blood buffy coat. These receptors were obtained from a woman between 18 and 70 years old with a cervical HPV16 infection that either progressed to CIN3+ or cleared (not recorded which).

With regard to this clone: The read falls 3 residues short of the CDR3 end, and the missing part is taken from the germline J gene. The V gene is TRBV29-1, the J gene TRBJ2-7; 7 bases are a match to TRBD1. The V gene's germline CDR1 is SQVTM and CDR2 ANQGSEA. The CDR3 has 13 amino acids. After removal of 8 bases from V and 3 bases from J, the junction contained 10 bases not matched to a gene. Here the CDR3 reads CSSLGDSLYEQYF. The DNA read from the CDR3 is TGCAGCTCATTAGGGGACAGTCTCTACGAG.

Concerning this clone: The missing CDR3 end, 3 residues past where the read stops, is filled in from the germline J gene. The J gene is TRBJ2-1, the V gene TRBV19, with 9 bases that match TRBD2. With 11 bases clipped from V and 3 bases from J, the junction kept 5 bases outside the gene matches. Germline V CDR1 and CDR2: LNHDA, SQIVND (reference sequence). This CDR3 contains 13 residues. Incomplete CDR3 DNA: TGTGCCGCCTCTAGCGGGGACTACAATGAG. Translation: CAASSGDYNE. The full CDR3 sequence reads CAASSGDYNEQFF. The variable domain in full, completed from reference TRBV19 and TRBJ2-1, reads DGGITQSPKYLFRKEGQNVTLSCEQNLNHDAMYWYRQDPGQGLRLIYYSQIVNDFQKGDIAEGYSVSREKKESFPLTVTSAQKNPTAFYLCAASSGDYNEQFFGPGTRLTVL.

A note on this clone: Sequencing ends 3 residues short of the CDR3 end; the germline J gene provides the rest. The gene calls are TRBV4-2 and TRBJ2-3, with a tentative D call TRBD2 (6 bases). The CDR3 consists of 12 residues. Germline CDR1 is LGHNA and CDR2 is YNFKEQ. V lost 4 bases to trimming and J lost 4 bases, with 6 bases between them. CDR3 bases read: TGTGCCAGCAGCCCGGGGGCAGATACG. Protein product: CASSPGADT. The full CDR3 sequence reads CASSPGADTQYF.